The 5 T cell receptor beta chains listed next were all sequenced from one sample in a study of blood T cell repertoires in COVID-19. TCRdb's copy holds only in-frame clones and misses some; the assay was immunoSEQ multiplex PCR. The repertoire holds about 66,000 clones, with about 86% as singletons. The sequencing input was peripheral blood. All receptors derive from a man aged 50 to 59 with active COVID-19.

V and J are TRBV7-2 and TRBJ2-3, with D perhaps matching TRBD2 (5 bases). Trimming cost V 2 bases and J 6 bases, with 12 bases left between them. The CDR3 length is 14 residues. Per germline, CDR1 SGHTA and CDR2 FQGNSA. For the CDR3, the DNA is TGTGCCAGCAGCTTACGACGGGATCGGGATACGCAGTATTTT. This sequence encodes CASSLRRDRDTQYF.

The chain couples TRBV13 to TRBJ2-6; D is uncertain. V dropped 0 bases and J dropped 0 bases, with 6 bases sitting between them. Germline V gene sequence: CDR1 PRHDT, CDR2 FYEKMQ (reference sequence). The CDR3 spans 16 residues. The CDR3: CASSLGGRSGANVLTF. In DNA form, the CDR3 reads TGTGCCAGCAGCTTAGGGGGCCGCTCTGGGGCCAACGTCCTGACTTTC.

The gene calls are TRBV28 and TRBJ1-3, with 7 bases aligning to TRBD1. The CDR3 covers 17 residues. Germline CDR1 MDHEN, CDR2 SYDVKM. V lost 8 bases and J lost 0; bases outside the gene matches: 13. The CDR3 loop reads CASHKGAGGYSGNTIYF. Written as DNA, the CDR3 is TGTGCCAGCCACAAAGGGGCAGGGGGGTACTCTGGAAACACCATATATTTT.

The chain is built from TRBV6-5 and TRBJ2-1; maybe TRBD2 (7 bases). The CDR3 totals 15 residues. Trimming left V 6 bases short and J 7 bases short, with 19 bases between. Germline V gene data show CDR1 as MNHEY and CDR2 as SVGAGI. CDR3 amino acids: CASRWSMGGGNEQFF. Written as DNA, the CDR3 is TGTGCCAGCAGATGGTCCATGGGAGGGGGAAATGAGCAGTTCTTC.

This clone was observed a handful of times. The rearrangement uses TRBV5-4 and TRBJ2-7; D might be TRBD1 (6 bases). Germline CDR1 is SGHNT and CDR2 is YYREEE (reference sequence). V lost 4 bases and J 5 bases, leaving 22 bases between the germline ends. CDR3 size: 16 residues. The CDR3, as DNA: TGTGCCAGCAGCAACACTGGACAGTGGTCGGAGAACGAGCAGTACTTC. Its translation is CASSNTGQWSENEQYF.